This entry describes one TCR beta chain. V gave up 5 bases and J gave up 2 bases; unmatched junction bases: 5. The CDR3 sequence is 15 residues long. CDR1 SNHLY and CDR2 FYNNEI come from the germline V gene. TCRdb analysed the RT-PCR reads with MiXCR anew, one entry per CDR3 protein. The sample comprises around 580,000 distinct CDR3 sequences, roughly 12% of which are singletons, and roughly a tenth rests with the top ten. The data are from a study of response to subunit inactivated influenza vaccine. The TCR sequence derives from a man aged 45 to 65 who received an inactivated influenza vaccine. The V gene is TRBV2, the J gene TRBJ2-5; TRBD2 matches at 10 bases. The specimen was PBMCs from blood, collected on the day of vaccination. The CDR3, as DNA: TGTGCCAGCAGTCCTCAAGCGGGAGGGCAAGAGACCCAGTACTTC. It specifies CASSPQAGGQETQYF.